This T cell receptor beta chain was identified during a study of Ad26.COV2.S vaccination and SARS-CoV-2 variants. Overall study: Trial arm assignment for the donor was COV1001 Ad26.COV2.S. In the study, Ad26.COV2.S was injected intramuscularly once, or twice 56 days apart. Overall study results and limits: Using TCR breadth and depth analyses may have led to underestimated total T cell responses. Placebo and vaccine recipients had non-spike TCR breadth that was similar.

V was pared by 8 bases and J by 12 bases, with 17 bases between. The CDR3 covers 13 residues. Germline loops: CDR1 MNHEY, CDR2 SVGAGI. About this clone: Its antigen remains unknown.

Treatment defined: over 15 received Ad26.COV2.S at low or high dose, single or two shots; 5 received placebo; per-sample allocation not given. Sampling took place 63 days after the first vaccine or placebo injection. Measured with immunoSEQ multiplex PCR; TCRdb has only the in-frame clones, and not every one. The data show over 450,000 clones, about 89% seen once. Sequences were derived from peripheral blood, sampled in a trial of Ad26.COV2.S vaccine versus placebo. The clonotype comes from a person between 18 and 65 years old who received the Ad26.COV2.S COVID-19 vaccine or a placebo. The V call is TRBV6-5, the J call TRBJ1-6; D not resolved. The CDR3 DNA is TGTGCCAGCGGCGAGGTTGGGATTGGACCCCTCCACTTT. Translated, it gives CASGEVGIGPLHF.